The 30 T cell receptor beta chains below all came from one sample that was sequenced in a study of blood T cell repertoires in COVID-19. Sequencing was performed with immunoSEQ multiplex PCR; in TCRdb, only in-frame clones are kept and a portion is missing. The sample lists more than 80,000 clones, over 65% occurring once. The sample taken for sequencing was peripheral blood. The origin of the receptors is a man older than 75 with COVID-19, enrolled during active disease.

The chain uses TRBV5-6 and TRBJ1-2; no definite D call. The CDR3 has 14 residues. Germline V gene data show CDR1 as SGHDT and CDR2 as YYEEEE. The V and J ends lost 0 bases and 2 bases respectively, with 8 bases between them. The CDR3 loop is CASSLVGQNYGYTF. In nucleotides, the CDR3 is TGTGCCAGCAGCTTGGTTGGCCAGAACTATGGCTACACCTTC.

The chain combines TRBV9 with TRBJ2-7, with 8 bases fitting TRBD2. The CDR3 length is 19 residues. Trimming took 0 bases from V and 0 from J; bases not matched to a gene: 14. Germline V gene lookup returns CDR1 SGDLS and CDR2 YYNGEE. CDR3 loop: CASSVGLARGGTSSYEQYF. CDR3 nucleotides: TGTGCCAGCAGCGTAGGTTTGGCCAGGGGAGGGACTAGCTCCTACGAGCAGTACTTC.

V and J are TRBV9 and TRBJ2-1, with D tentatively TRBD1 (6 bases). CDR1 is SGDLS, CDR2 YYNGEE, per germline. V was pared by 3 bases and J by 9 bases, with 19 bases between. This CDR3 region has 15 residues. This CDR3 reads CASSAIGTRNGEQFF. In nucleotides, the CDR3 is TGTGCCAGCAGCGCAATAGGGACAAGAAACGGTGAGCAGTTCTTC.

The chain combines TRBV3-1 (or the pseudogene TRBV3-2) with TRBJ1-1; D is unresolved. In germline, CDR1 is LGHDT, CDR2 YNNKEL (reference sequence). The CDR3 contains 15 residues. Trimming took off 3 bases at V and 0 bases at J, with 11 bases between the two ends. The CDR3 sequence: CASSHLGVLNTEAFF. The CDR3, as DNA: TGTGCCAGCAGCCATCTCGGGGTCTTGAACACTGAAGCTTTCTTT.

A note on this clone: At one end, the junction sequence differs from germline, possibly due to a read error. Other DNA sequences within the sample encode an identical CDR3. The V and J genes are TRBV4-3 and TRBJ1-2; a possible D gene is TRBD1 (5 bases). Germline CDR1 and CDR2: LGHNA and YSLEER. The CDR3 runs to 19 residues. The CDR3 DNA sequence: TGCGCCAGCAGTCAAGAAGTGATGGGGCCGGATAAACTTAACTATGGCTACACCTTC. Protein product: CASSQEVMGPDKLNYGYTF.

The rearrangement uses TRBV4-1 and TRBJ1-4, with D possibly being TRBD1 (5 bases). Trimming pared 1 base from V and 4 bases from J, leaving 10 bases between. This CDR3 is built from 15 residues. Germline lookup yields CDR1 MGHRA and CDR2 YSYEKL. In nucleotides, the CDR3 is TGCGCCAGCAGCCAAGGATCCAGGGTTAATGAAAAACTGTTTTTT. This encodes CASSQGSRVNEKLFF.

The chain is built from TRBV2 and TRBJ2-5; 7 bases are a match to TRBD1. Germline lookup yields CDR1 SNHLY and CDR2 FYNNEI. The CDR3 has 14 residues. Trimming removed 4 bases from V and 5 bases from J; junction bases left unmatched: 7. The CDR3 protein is CASSGQGSQETQYF. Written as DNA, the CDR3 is TGTGCCAGCAGTGGACAGGGTAGTCAGGAGACCCAGTACTTC.

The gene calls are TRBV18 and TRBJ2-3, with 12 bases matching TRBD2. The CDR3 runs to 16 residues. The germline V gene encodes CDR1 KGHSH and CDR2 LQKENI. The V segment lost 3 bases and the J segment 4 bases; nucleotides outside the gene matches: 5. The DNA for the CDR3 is TGTGCCAGCTCACCGCGGACTAGCGGGGCGGCAGATACGCAGTATTTT. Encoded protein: CASSPRTSGAADTQYF.

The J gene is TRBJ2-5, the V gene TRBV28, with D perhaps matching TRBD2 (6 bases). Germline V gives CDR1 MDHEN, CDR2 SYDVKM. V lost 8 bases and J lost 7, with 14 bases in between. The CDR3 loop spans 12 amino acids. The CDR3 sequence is CASLGLTATQYF. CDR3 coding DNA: TGTGCCAGCCTGGGACTCACAGCGACCCAGTACTTC.

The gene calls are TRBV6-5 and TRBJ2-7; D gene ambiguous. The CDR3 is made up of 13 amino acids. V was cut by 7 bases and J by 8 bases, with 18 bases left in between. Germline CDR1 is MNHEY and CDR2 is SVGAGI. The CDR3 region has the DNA TGTGCCAGCACTAAACCTCCGGTCTTGAAGCAGTACTTC. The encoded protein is CASTKPPVLKQYF.

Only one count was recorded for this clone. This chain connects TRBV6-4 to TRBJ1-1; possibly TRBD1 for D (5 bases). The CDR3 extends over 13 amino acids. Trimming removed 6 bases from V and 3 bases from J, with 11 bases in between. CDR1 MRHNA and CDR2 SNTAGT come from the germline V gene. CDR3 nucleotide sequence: TGTGCCAGCAGACAGGAATACTACACTGAAGCTTTCTTT. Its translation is CASRQEYYTEAFF.

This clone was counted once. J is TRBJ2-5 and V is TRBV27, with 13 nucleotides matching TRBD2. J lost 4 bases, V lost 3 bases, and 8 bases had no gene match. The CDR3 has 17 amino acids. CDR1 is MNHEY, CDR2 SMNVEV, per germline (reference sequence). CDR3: CASSLTSGRYPTETQYF. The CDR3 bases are TGTGCCAGCAGTTTGACTAGCGGGAGGTACCCTACAGAGACCCAGTACTTC.

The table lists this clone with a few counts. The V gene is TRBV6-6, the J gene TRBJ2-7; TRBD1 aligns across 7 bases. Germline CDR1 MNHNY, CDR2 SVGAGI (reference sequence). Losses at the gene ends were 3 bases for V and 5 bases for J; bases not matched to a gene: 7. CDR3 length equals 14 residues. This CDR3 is CASSYPGGGHEQYF. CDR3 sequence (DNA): TGTGCCAGCAGTTATCCAGGGGGTGGCCACGAGCAGTACTTC.

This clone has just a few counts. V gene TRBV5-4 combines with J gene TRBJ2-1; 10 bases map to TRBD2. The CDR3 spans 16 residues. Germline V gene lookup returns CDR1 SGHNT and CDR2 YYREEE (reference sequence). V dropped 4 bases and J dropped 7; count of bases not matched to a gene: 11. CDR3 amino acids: CASSPPGASGRNEQFF. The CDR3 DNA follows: TGTGCCAGCAGCCCCCCGGGGGCTAGCGGGAGAAATGAGCAGTTCTTC.

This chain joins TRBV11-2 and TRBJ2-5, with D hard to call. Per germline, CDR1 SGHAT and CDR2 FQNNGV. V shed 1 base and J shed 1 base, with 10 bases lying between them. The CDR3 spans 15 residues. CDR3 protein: CASSLVPPPQETQYF. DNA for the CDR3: TGTGCCAGCAGCTTAGTTCCTCCTCCCCAAGAGACCCAGTACTTC.

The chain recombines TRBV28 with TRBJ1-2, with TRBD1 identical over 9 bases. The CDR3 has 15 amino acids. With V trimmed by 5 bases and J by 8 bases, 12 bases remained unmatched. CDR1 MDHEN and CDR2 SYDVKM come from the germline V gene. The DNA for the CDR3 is TGTGCCAGCAGTCCCTGGACAGGGGAAATATTCGGCTACACCTTC. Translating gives CASSPWTGEIFGYTF.

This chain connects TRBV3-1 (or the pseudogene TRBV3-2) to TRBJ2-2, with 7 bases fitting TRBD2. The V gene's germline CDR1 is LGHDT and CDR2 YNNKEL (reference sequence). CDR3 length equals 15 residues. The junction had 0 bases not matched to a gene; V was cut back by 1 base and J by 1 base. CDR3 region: CASSQAGGNTGELFF. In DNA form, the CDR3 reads TGTGCCAGCAGCCAAGCGGGAGGGAACACCGGGGAGCTGTTTTTT.

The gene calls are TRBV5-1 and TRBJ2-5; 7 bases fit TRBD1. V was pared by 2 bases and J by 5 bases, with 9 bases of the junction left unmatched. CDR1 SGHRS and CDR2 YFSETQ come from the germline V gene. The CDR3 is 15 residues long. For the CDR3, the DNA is TGCGCCAGCAGCTTCAGGGGGACATTTTACGAGACCCAGTACTTC. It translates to CASSFRGTFYETQYF.

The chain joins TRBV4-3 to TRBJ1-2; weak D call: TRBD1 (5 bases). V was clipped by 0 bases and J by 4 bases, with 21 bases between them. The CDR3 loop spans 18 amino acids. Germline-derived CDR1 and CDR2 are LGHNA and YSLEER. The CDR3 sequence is CASSQDRGFGGTVYGYTF. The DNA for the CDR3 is TGCGCCAGCAGCCAAGATAGGGGCTTCGGCGGGACGGTCTATGGCTACACCTTC.

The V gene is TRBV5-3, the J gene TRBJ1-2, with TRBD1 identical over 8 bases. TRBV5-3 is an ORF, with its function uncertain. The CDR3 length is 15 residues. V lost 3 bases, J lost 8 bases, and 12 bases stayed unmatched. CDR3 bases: TGTGCCAGAAGCTATACCGGACAGGGACTACAAGGCTACACCTTC. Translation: CARSYTGQGLQGYTF.

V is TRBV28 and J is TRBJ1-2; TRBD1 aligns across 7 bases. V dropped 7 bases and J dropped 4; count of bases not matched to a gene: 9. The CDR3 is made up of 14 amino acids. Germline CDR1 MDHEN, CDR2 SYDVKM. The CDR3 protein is CASTLGGTVYGYTF. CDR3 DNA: TGTGCCAGCACCCTAGGAGGGACAGTCTATGGCTACACCTTC.

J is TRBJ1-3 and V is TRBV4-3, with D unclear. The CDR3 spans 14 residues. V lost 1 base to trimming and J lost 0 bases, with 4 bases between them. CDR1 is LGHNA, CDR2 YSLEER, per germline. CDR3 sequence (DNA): TGCGCCAGCAGCCAAGGGAGCTCTGGAAACACCATATATTTT. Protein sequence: CASSQGSSGNTIYF.

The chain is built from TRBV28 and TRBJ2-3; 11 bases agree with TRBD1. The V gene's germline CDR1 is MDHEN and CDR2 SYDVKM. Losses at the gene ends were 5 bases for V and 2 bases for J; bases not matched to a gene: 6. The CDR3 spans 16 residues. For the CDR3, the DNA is TGTGCCAGCAGTCCCGGGACAGGGGGTATCACAGATACGCAGTATTTT. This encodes CASSPGTGGITDTQYF.

This CDR3 reads CASTLGQGYEQYF. The CDR3 region has the DNA TGTGCCAGCACTCTGGGACAGGGTTACGAGCAGTACTTC. The V gene is TRBV28, the J gene TRBJ2-7; TRBD1 matches 9 bases. The J segment lost 4 bases and the V segment lost 7 bases, leaving 5 bases of the junction unmatched. This CDR3 contains 13 residues. CDR1 is MDHEN and CDR2 is SYDVKM in the germline V gene.

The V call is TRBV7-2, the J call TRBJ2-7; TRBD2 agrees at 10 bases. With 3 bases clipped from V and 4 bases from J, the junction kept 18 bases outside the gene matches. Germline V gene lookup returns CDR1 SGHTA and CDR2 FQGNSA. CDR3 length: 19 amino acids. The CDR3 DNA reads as TGTGCCAGCAGCTTGGACCCCCCCTTCACTAGCGGGATCCGGTACGAGCAGTACTTC. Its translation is CASSLDPPFTSGIRYEQYF.

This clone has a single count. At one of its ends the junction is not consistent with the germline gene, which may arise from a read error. The CDR3 DNA follows: TGTGCCAGCAGTGACTCAGGGGACAGGTTTTTGGGGGCTTTCTTT. Its protein is CASSDSGDRFLGAFF. This chain connects TRBV6-5 to TRBJ1-1; 8 bases align to TRBD1. The CDR3 sequence is 15 residues long. CDR1 MNHEY and CDR2 SVGAGI come from the germline V gene.

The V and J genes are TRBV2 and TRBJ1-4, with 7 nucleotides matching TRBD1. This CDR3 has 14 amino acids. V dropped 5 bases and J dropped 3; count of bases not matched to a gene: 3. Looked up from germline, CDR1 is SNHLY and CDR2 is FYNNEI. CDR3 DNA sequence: TGTGCCAGCAGTCGCCAGGGGGCTAATGAAAAACTGTTTTTT. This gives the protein CASSRQGANEKLFF.

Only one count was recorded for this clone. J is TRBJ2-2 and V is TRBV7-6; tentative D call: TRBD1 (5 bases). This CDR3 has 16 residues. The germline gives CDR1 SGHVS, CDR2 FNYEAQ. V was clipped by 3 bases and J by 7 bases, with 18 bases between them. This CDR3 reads CASSLGQGSPGGELFF. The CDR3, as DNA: TGTGCCAGCAGCTTGGGGCAGGGTAGTCCTGGCGGGGAGCTGTTTTTT.

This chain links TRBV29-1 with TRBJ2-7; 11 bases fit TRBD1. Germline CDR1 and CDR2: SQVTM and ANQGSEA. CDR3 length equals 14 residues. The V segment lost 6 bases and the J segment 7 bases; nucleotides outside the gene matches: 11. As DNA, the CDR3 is TGCAGCGTCGCCGGACAGGGGGCGTCGAGGGAGCAGTACTTC. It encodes CSVAGQGASREQYF.

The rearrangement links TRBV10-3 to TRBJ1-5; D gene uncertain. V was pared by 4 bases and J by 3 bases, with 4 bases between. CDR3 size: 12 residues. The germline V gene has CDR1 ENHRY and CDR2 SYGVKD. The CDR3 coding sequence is TGTGCCATCAGTGCCAACAATCAGCCCCAGCATTTT. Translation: CAISANNQPQHF.